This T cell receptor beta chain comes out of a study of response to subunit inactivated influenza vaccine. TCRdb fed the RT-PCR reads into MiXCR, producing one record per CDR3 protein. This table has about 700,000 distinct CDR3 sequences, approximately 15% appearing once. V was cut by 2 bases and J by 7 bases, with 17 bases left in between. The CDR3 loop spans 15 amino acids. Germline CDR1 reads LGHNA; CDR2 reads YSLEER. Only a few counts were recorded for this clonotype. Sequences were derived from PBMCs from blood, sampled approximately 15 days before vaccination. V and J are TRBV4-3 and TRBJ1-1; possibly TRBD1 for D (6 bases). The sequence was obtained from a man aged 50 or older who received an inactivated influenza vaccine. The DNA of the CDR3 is TGCGCCAGCAGCCAATCCCACCGGGGGCAAGGTGAAGCTTTCTTT. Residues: CASSQSHRGQGEAFF.